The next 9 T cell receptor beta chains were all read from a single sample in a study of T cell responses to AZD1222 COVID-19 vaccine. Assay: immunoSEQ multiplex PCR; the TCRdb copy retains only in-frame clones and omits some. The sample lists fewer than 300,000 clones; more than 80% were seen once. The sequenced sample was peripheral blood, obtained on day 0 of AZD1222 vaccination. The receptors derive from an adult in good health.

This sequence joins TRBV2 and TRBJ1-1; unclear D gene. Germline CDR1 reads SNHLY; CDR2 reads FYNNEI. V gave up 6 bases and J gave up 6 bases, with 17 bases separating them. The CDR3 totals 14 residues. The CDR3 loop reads CASSQDGLGSEAFF. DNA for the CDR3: TGTGCCAGCAGCCAAGATGGGTTAGGCTCTGAAGCTTTCTTT.

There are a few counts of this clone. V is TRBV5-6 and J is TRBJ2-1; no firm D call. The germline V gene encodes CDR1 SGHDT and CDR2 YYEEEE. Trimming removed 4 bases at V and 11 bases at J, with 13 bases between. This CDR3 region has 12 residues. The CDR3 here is CASSPDAVKQFF. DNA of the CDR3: TGTGCCAGCAGCCCGGACGCCGTCAAGCAGTTCTTC.

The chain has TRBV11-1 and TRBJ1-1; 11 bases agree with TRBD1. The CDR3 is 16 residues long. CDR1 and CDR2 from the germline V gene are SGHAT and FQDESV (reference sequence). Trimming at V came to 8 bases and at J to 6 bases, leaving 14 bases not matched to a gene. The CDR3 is CASGLLPGQGAAEAFF. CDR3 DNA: TGTGCCAGCGGACTCCTTCCTGGACAGGGGGCGGCTGAAGCTTTCTTT. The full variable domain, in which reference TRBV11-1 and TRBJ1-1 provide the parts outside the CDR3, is EAEVAQSPRYKITEKSQAVAFWCDPISGHATLYWYRQILGQGPELLVQFQDESVVDDSQLPKDRFSAERLKGVDSTLKIQPAELGDSAMYLCASGLLPGQGAAEAFFGQGTRLTVV.

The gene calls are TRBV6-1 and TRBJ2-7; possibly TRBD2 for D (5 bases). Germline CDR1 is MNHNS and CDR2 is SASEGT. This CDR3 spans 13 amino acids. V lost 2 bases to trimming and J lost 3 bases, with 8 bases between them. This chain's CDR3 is CASSEPGGYEQYF. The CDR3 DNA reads TGTGCCAGCAGTGAACCAGGAGGCTACGAGCAGTACTTC.

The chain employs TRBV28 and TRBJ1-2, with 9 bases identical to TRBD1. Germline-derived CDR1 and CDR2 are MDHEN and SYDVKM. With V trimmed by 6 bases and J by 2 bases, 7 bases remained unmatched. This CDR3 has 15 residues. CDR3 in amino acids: CASRSPGTGNYGYTF. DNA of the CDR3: TGTGCCAGCAGGTCCCCCGGGACAGGGAACTATGGCTACACCTTC.

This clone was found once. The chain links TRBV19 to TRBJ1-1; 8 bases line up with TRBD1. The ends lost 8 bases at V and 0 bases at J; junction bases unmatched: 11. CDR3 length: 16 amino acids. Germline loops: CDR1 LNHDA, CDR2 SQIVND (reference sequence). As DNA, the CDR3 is TGTGCCAGTCACCGGGGGACAGGACCCATGAACACTGAAGCTTTCTTT. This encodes CASHRGTGPMNTEAFF.

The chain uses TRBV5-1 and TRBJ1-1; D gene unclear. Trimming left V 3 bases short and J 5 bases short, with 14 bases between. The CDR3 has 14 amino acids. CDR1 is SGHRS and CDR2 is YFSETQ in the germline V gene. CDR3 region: CASSSSPRETEAFF. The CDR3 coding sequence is TGCGCCAGCAGCTCCAGCCCCCGGGAGACTGAAGCTTTCTTT. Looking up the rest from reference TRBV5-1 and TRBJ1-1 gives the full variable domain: KAGVTQTPRYLIKTRGQQVTLSCSPISGHRSVSWYQQTPGQGLQFLFEYFSETQRNKGNFPGRFSGRQFSNSRSEMNVSTLELGDSALYLCASSSSPRETEAFFGQGTRLTVV.

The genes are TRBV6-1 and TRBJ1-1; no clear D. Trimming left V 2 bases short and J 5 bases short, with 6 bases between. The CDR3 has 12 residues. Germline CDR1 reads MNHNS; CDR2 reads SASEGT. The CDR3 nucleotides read TGTGCCAGCAGTGAAAGCGGGACTGAAGCTTTCTTT. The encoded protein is CASSESGTEAFF.

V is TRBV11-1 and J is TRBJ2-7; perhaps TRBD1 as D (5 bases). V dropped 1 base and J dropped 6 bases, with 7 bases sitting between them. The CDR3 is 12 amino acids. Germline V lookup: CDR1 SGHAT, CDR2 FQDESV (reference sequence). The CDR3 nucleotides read TGTGCCAGCAGCTTAGAAAGGGGCGAGCAGTACTTC. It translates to CASSLERGEQYF.